This T cell receptor (beta chain) stems from a study of blood T cell repertoires in COVID-19. On the study more broadly: The United States, Italy and Spain provided the acute and convalescent COVID-19 samples.

Generated by immunoSEQ multiplex PCR, the TCRdb table keeps only in-frame clones and is missing some. The sample has 150,000 to 200,000 clones, more than 80% seen once; the top ten hold about a tenth. This clone was recorded once. The CDR3 has 17 residues. Germline loops: CDR1 SGHTA, CDR2 FQGNSA. Germline trimming cut 1 base from V and 1 base from J; bases unmatched to any gene: 5. Sequenced material: peripheral blood. This receptor was obtained from a human donor in a cohort sampled during active COVID-19. The V and J genes are TRBV7-2 and TRBJ2-5; 11 bases are shared with TRBD2. CDR3: CASSLGLAGGLQETQYF. CDR3 DNA sequence: TGTGCCAGCAGCTTAGGGCTAGCGGGGGGCCTCCAAGAGACCCAGTACTTC.